A single sample gave rise to the 30 T cell receptor beta chains below, sequenced in a study of T cell responses to AZD1222 COVID-19 vaccine. This table comes from immunoSEQ multiplex PCR, and its TCRdb copy is limited to in-frame clones, with some not included. Of some 120,000 clones in the sample, 92% were seen once. The source material was peripheral blood, sampled 28 days after the second AZD1222 dose. These TCRs come from an adult who received the AZD1222 COVID-19 vaccine.

The CDR3 protein is CASSWRTGVANYGYTF. Here the CDR3 DNA reads TGTGCCAGCAGCTGGAGAACAGGGGTGGCTAACTATGGCTACACCTTC. V is TRBV5-5 and J is TRBJ1-2, with TRBD1 identical over 7 bases. V shed 3 bases and J 0 bases; nucleotides not matched to a gene: 8. The CDR3 loop spans 16 amino acids. The germline CDR1 and CDR2 sequences are SGHKS and YYEKEE (reference sequence).

This chain uses TRBV7-2 with TRBJ2-1; 9 nucleotides align to TRBD2. V trimming: 1 base; J trimming: 4 bases; junction bases outside the gene matches: 5. Germline V gene lookup returns CDR1 SGHTA and CDR2 FQGNSA. CDR3 length: 16 amino acids. CDR3 in amino acids: CASSLGSTSGYNEQFF. The CDR3 nucleotides read TGTGCCAGCAGCTTAGGGTCTACTAGCGGGTACAATGAGCAGTTCTTC.

CDR3 sequence: CASGGQGGSPLHF. DNA of the CDR3: TGTGCCAGTGGTGGACAGGGTGGGTCACCCCTCCACTTT. V and J are TRBV19 and TRBJ1-6; 8 bases align to TRBD1. J gave up 10 bases and V 8 bases, and 7 bases lay outside the gene matches. The CDR3 covers 13 residues. CDR1 and CDR2 from the germline V gene are LNHDA and SQIVND (reference sequence).

The genes are TRBV19 and TRBJ2-7; 8 positions agree with TRBD1. J lost 3 bases, V lost 0 bases, and 4 bases had no gene match. The germline CDR1 and CDR2 sequences are LNHDA and SQIVND (reference sequence). The length of the CDR3 is 15 residues. The CDR3 DNA reads TGTGCCAGTAGTATAGACCACAGGGGGATCTACGAGCAGTACTTC. Translating it yields CASSIDHRGIYEQYF.

The V call is TRBV10-3, the J call TRBJ1-1; D gene ambiguous. The CDR3 covers 11 residues. Deletions cut 7 bases from V and 0 bases from J, with 3 bases between. Germline CDR1 is ENHRY and CDR2 is SYGVKD. The CDR3 region is CAIKVNTEAFF. The CDR3 region has the DNA TGTGCCATCAAAGTGAACACTGAAGCTTTCTTT.

The CDR3 is CASSYFGHRKNTEAFF. CDR3 DNA: TGTGCCAGCAGTTACTTCGGACATCGAAAGAACACTGAAGCTTTCTTT. The chain recombines TRBV6-5 with TRBJ1-1, with a possible D match to TRBD1 (5 bases). CDR1 MNHEY and CDR2 SVGAGI come from the germline V gene. The germline V and J ends were trimmed by 1 base and 1 base, with 13 bases remaining between them. This CDR3 has 16 amino acids.

The rearrangement uses TRBV11-3 and TRBJ1-3; D remains unclear. Germline V gene data show CDR1 as SGHNT and CDR2 as YENEEA. V was cut by 2 bases and J by 4 bases, with 6 bases left in between. The CDR3 loop spans 13 amino acids. CDR3 DNA: TGTGCCAGCAGCTTATCATCCGGAAACACCATATATTTT. Its protein product is CASSLSSGNTIYF. Full variable domain (rest looked up from reference TRBV11-3 and TRBJ1-3): EAGVVQSPRYKIIEKKQPVAFWCNPISGHNTLYWYLQNLGQGPELLIRYENEEAVDDSQLPKDRFSAERLKGVDSTLKIQPAELGDSAVYLCASSLSSGNTIYFGEGSWLTVV.

The chain is built from TRBV28 and TRBJ2-1; TRBD2 is a possible D gene (5 bases). Per germline, CDR1 MDHEN and CDR2 SYDVKM. This CDR3 comprises 12 residues. V lost 2 bases and J 10 bases, leaving 9 bases between the germline ends. CDR3 loop: CASSLTEGEQFF. Written as DNA, the CDR3 is TGTGCCAGCAGTTTAACCGAGGGAGAGCAGTTCTTC.

J is TRBJ1-1 and V is TRBV19; D is uncertain. There are 16 residues in the CDR3. V dropped 6 bases and J dropped 2 bases, with 19 bases sitting between them. Germline values: CDR1 LNHDA, CDR2 SQIVND (reference sequence). As DNA, the CDR3 is TGTGCCAGTAGCCTAACCGGGTCCGTCAGTAACACTGAAGCTTTCTTT. Translation gives CASSLTGSVSNTEAFF.

The chain uses TRBV6-5 and TRBJ1-4; D call uncertain. Trimming left V 4 bases short and J 7 bases short, with 10 bases between. The CDR3 consists of 13 residues. CDR1 and CDR2 from the germline V gene are MNHEY and SVGAGI. CDR3 coding DNA: TGTGCCAGCAGTTCACCGCTCGGTGAAAAACTGTTTTTT. Translated, it gives CASSSPLGEKLFF.

The chain couples TRBV18 to TRBJ1-2; the match to TRBD1 covers 8 bases. The V gene's germline CDR1 is KGHSH and CDR2 LQKENI. Unmatched junction bases numbered 3, after V lost 2 bases and J lost 7 bases. This CDR3 region has 13 residues. The CDR3 is CASSPDRGSGYTF. The CDR3 coding sequence is TGTGCCAGCTCACCAGACAGGGGTAGTGGCTACACCTTC.

The chain has TRBV20-1 and TRBJ1-1; D might be TRBD1 (5 bases). The ends were cut back, 6 bases at V and 0 bases at J, with 5 bases in the middle. CDR3 length: 11 residues. CDR1 DFQATT and CDR2 SNEGSKA come from the germline V gene (reference sequence). CDR3 in DNA: TGCAGTGCGGACATGAACACTGAAGCTTTCTTT. Its translation is CSADMNTEAFF.

V usage is TRBV12-3 or TRBV12-4 and J usage is TRBJ2-1, with D hard to call. There are 13 residues in the CDR3. V was clipped by 5 bases and J by 5 bases, with 10 bases between them. Here the CDR3 reads CASSSYIDNEQFF. The CDR3 DNA sequence: TGTGCCAGCAGTAGTTATATCGACAATGAGCAGTTCTTC.

The chain has TRBV2 and TRBJ2-7; 9 nucleotides line up with TRBD2. With 2 bases clipped from V and 5 bases from J, the junction kept 7 bases outside the gene matches. Looked up from germline, CDR1 is SNHLY and CDR2 is FYNNEI. CDR3 length equals 15 residues. In DNA, the CDR3 is TGTGCCAGCAGTGAATCTGGGCGGGGGGGCAACGAGCAGTACTTC. Translation gives CASSESGRGGNEQYF.

The chain uses TRBV6-5 and TRBJ2-7, with TRBD1 matching over 9 bases. J lost 1 base, V lost 7 bases, and 8 bases had no gene match. Germline V lookup: CDR1 MNHEY, CDR2 SVGAGI. The CDR3 has 15 amino acids. The CDR3 DNA sequence: TGTGCCAGCAACCCGGGACAGGGAGCGTCCTACGAGCAGTACTTC. Protein product: CASNPGQGASYEQYF.

The chain uses TRBV2 and TRBJ1-1; TRBD1 is a possible D gene (5 bases). Germline V CDR1 and CDR2: SNHLY, FYNNEI. The CDR3 contains 14 residues. V lost 11 bases and J 1 base, leaving 17 bases between the germline ends. The CDR3 coding sequence is TGTGCCTGCGGGGGACCCTTGGGGAACACTGAAGCTTTCTTT. Its translation is CACGGPLGNTEAFF. The whole variable domain, remainder taken from reference TRBV2 and TRBJ1-1, is EPEVTQTPSHQVTQMGQEVILRCVPISNHLYFYWYRQILGQKVEFLVSFYNNEISEKSEIFDDQFSVERPDGSNFTLKIRSTKLEDSAMYFCACGGPLGNTEAFFGQGTRLTVV.

The V gene is TRBV29-1, the J gene TRBJ1-1, with D uncertain. CDR3 length: 12 amino acids. Trimming pared 3 bases from V and 0 bases from J, leaving 5 bases between. Germline CDR1 reads SQVTM; CDR2 reads ANQGSEA. CDR3 amino acids: CSVDGMNTEAFF. The CDR3 coding sequence is TGCAGCGTTGACGGAATGAACACTGAAGCTTTCTTT.

The chain has TRBV12-3 or TRBV12-4 and TRBJ1-2; TRBD1 might be the D (6 bases). The V and J ends lost 7 bases and 6 bases respectively, with 9 bases between them. This CDR3 comprises 11 residues. The CDR3 here is CASTNRDGYTF. The CDR3, as DNA: TGTGCCAGCACTAACAGGGATGGCTACACCTTC.

The rearrangement joins TRBV4-1 to TRBJ2-7; 8 nucleotides line up with TRBD1. The J segment lost 0 bases and the V segment lost 0 bases, leaving 1 base of the junction unmatched. This CDR3 spans 15 amino acids. CDR1 is MGHRA, CDR2 YSYEKL, per germline. The CDR3 loop reads CASSQDQGASYEQYF. The CDR3 DNA reads TGCGCCAGCAGCCAAGACCAGGGGGCCTCCTACGAGCAGTACTTC.

This chain links TRBV24-1 with TRBJ1-2, with D tentatively TRBD1 (5 bases). V shed 0 bases and J shed 8 bases, with 12 bases lying between them. The V gene's germline CDR1 is KGHDR and CDR2 SFDVKD. The CDR3 loop spans 14 amino acids. CDR3 nucleotide sequence: TGTGCCACCAGTGATTTGCTACAGGCAGAGGGCTACACCTTC. It specifies CATSDLLQAEGYTF.

The chain combines TRBV25-1 with TRBJ2-7; D might be TRBD2 (6 bases). CDR1 and CDR2 (germline): MGHDK, SYGVNS. This CDR3 has 15 amino acids. V lost 4 bases and J lost 2, with 15 bases in between. The DNA of the CDR3 is TGTGCCAGCAGTGCCCTTACCGGGAGCACCTACGAGCAGTACTTC. Its translation: CASSALTGSTYEQYF.

The V gene is TRBV19, the J gene TRBJ1-2; D call uncertain. Germline CDR1 LNHDA, CDR2 SQIVND (reference sequence). The CDR3 loop spans 14 amino acids. Trimming cost V 5 bases and J 4 bases, with 14 bases left between them. The CDR3 here is CASSEADLVYGYTF. The CDR3 nucleotides are TGTGCCAGTAGTGAGGCGGATCTGGTCTATGGCTACACCTTC.

V is TRBV9 and J is TRBJ1-2; D perhaps matches TRBD1 (5 bases). V lost 0 bases and J 4 bases, leaving 10 bases between the germline ends. The germline V gene has CDR1 SGDLS and CDR2 YYNGEE. The CDR3 extends over 14 amino acids. The CDR3, as DNA: TGTGCCAGCAGCGTAGAAACAGGACTCTATGGCTACACCTTC. This codes for CASSVETGLYGYTF. Supplemented by reference TRBV9 and TRBJ1-2, the full variable domain reads DSGVTQTPKHLITATGQRVTLRCSPRSGDLSVYWYQQSLDQGLQFLIQYYNGEERAKGNILERFSAQQFPDLHSELNLSSLELGDSALYFCASSVETGLYGYTFGSGTRLTVV.

The chain combines TRBV11-2 with TRBJ1-6; D is unclear. V was trimmed by 5 bases and J by 10 bases, leaving 15 bases between them. The CDR3 covers 14 residues. From germline, CDR1 is SGHAT and CDR2 FQNNGV. In nucleotides, the CDR3 is TGTGCCAGCAGCGACCTCAGGAGGAGCTCACCCCTCCACTTT. Translating gives CASSDLRRSSPLHF.

The rearrangement joins TRBV6-5 to TRBJ1-2; D is undetermined. Trimming shortened V by 6 bases and J by 5 bases, and 19 bases separated the two germline ends. CDR3 size: 15 residues. Looked up from germline, CDR1 is MNHEY and CDR2 is SVGAGI. CDR3 coding DNA: TGTGCCAGCAGGGAGGGTGCGTCCCAACTTTATGGCTACACCTTC. As protein: CASREGASQLYGYTF.

The chain carries TRBV4-1 and TRBJ1-5; D unresolved. Germline CDR1 MGHRA, CDR2 YSYEKL. The CDR3 runs to 13 residues. The V and J ends lost 1 base and 7 bases respectively, with 8 bases between them. DNA for the CDR3: TGCGCCAGCAGCCAAGCGGAACAGCAGCCCCAGCATTTT. As protein: CASSQAEQQPQHF.

This rearrangement joins TRBV24-1 to TRBJ2-1; no definite D call. The CDR3 is made up of 17 amino acids. V was clipped by 3 bases and J by 7 bases, with 21 bases between them. Germline lookup yields CDR1 KGHDR and CDR2 SFDVKD. CDR3 in amino acids: CATSDPNARFRQNEQFF. The CDR3 region has the DNA TGTGCCACCAGTGATCCGAATGCGAGATTTCGGCAGAATGAGCAGTTCTTC.

The V and J genes are TRBV7-2 and TRBJ2-5; D remains ambiguous. CDR1 SGHTA and CDR2 FQGNSA come from the germline V gene. The CDR3 totals 13 residues. V gave up 3 bases and J gave up 5 bases, with 10 bases separating them. CDR3 coding DNA: TGTGCCAGCAGCTTGAGTAGTTTGGAGACCCAGTACTTC. It codes for CASSLSSLETQYF.

The rearrangement links TRBV11-2 to TRBJ2-3; TRBD2 matches 8 bases. After removal of 2 bases from V and 3 bases from J, the junction contained 4 bases not matched to a gene. CDR3 length: 15 amino acids. Germline-derived CDR1 and CDR2 are SGHAT and FQNNGV. The CDR3 DNA reads as TGTGCCAGCAGCTTAATCCCGGGAGGGACAGATACGCAGTATTTT. Its protein is CASSLIPGGTDTQYF.

V usage is TRBV28 and J usage is TRBJ1-5; 9 bases line up with TRBD1. The CDR3 has 14 residues. Germline assignment: CDR1 MDHEN and CDR2 SYDVKM. The V gene end was trimmed by 2 bases and the J gene end by 5 bases; junction bases not matched to a gene: 1. The CDR3 reads CASSLGTGHQPQHF. The CDR3 DNA is TGTGCCAGCAGTTTAGGGACAGGGCATCAGCCCCAGCATTTT.